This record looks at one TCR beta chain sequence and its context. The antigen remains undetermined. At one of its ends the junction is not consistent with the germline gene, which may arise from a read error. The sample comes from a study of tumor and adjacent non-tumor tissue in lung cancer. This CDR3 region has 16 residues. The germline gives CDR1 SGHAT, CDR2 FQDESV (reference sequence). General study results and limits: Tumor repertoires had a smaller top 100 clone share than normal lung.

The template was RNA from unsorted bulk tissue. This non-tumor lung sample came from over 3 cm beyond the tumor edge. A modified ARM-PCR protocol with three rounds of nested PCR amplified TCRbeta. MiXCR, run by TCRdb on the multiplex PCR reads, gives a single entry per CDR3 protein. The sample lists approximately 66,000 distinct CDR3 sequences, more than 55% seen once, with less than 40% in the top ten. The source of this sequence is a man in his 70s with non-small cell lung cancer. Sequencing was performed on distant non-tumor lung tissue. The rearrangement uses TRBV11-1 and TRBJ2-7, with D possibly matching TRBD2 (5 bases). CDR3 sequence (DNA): TGTGCCGGCAGCTTAGTCCACCAAGGACTGAGCCACGAGCTGTACTTC. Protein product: CAGSLVHQGLSHELYF. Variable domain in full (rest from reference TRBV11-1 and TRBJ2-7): EAEVAQSPRYKITEKSQAVAFWCDPISGHATLYWYRQILGQGPELLVQFQDESVVDDSQLPKDRFSAERLKGVDSTLKIQPAELGDSAMYLCAGSLVHQGLSHELYFGPGTRLTVT.